Sequencing of this T cell receptor beta chain was carried out in a study of CDR3 diversity in severe acne. This clonotype was counted a few times. V trimming: 3 bases; J trimming: 2 bases; junction bases outside the gene matches: 5. Germline CDR1 reads SGHVS; CDR2 reads FQNEAQ. This CDR3 spans 16 amino acids. Each CDR3 protein gets one entry after TCRdb re-called the PCR reads with MiXCR. The sample holds around 85,000 distinct CDR3 sequences, about 49% seen once. V gene TRBV7-8 combines with J gene TRBJ2-1, with TRBD1 identical over 9 bases. Sequencing was done on a sample of blood. This receptor was taken from a male donor with severe acne vulgaris. The CDR3 reads CASSFTGGGTYNEQFF. CDR3 nucleotides: TGTGCCAGCAGCTTTACAGGGGGCGGAACCTACAATGAGCAGTTCTTC. The complete variable domain, with remaining parts taken from reference TRBV7-8 and TRBJ2-1, reads GAGVSQSPRYKVAKRGQDVALRCDPISGHVSLFWYQQALGQGPEFLTYFQNEAQLDKSGLPSDRFFAERPEGSVSTLKIQRTQQEDSAVYLCASSFTGGGTYNEQFFGPGTRLTVL.